Sequencing of this T cell receptor beta chain was carried out in a study of molecular identifiers for immune sequencing clone quantification. One entry per CDR3 protein results from TCRdb running MiXCR on the PCR reads. This sample has under 800,000 distinct CDR3 sequences; 25% occur once, and the top ten carry 0.78%. The CDR3 consists of 12 residues. Germline assignment: CDR1 LNHDA and CDR2 SQIVND (reference sequence). V lost 7 bases and J 0 bases, leaving 4 bases between the germline ends. This clonotype appeared many times. Input material: naive CD8+ T cells from blood, with Jurkat cell RNA spiked in. Subset denoted: FACS-sorted CD8+CD4-CCR7+CD45RA+ naive T cells. The chain carries TRBV19 and TRBJ1-5; D gene uncertain. The clonotype originates from a human donor in good health. Some libraries in this study had Jurkat cell RNA spiked in. Written as DNA, the CDR3 is TGTGCCAGTACCCATAGCAATCAGCCCCAGCATTTT. It codes for CASTHSNQPQHF.